These T cell receptor beta chains were read from a single sample in a study of cytomegalovirus exposure and HLA in healthy donors. The table came from immunoSEQ multiplex PCR; TCRdb's copy has only in-frame clones and leaves some out. Among around 300,000 clones listed, roughly two thirds were seen once. The sample was PBMCs. All receptors derive from a female donor in good health and CMV-seronegative. CDR3s include the opening cysteine and the closing phenylalanine or tryptophan. Fields, in order: clone size, J gene, D gene, V gene, CDR3 DNA, CDR3 protein. D genes are given only for firm matches. Only part of the rows carry a size: once, few, many, or a class if the clone is expanded.

>-|TRBJ2-7|-|TRBV2
TGTGCCAGCAGCGGCGGGGCCTACGAGCAGTACTTC
CASSGGAYEQYF
>-|TRBJ1-1|TRBD1|TRBV14
TGTGCCAGCAGTTCGGACAGGGCTACTGAAGCTTTCTTT
CASSSDRATEAFF
>-|TRBJ2-7|TRBD1|TRBV6-5
TGTGCCAGCAGTGGAGGACAGGCCTCCTACGAGCAGTACTTC
CASSGGQASYEQYF
>-|TRBJ2-2|-|TRBV14
TGTGCCAGCAGCCAAGAGCCCGTCCGATCTAGCGATTACACCGGGGAGCTGTTTTTT
CASSQEPVRSSDYTGELFF
>-|TRBJ1-1|-|TRBV10-3
TGTGCCATCAGTGAGAATACAGGGAATGAAGCTTTCTTT
CAISENTGNEAFF
>-|TRBJ1-1|TRBD1|TRBV7-6
TGTGCCAGCAGTAATGATGGGGACAGAGGCACTGAAGCTTTCTTT
CASSNDGDRGTEAFF
>-|TRBJ2-3|TRBD1|TRBV6-5
TGTGCCAGCAGCGACAGGGGCGGCACAGATACGCAGTATTTT
CASSDRGGTDTQYF
>-|TRBJ2-7|TRBD1|TRBV6-5
TGTGCCAGCAGTCGTACAGGGGTTGAGCGCGAGCAGTACTTC
CASSRTGVEREQYF
>-|TRBJ2-7|TRBD2|TRBV10-3
TGTGCCATCAGCCGCGGGAGTTCCTACGAGCAGTACTTC
CAISRGSSYEQYF
>-|TRBJ2-5|TRBD1|TRBV18
TGTGCCAGCTCAACGGGACAGGGGAACGGAGAGACCCAGTACTTC
CASSTGQGNGETQYF
>few|TRBJ1-5|-|TRBV28
TGTGCCAGCAGTCTTCAGGTCCAGCCCCAGCATTTT
CASSLQVQPQHF
>-|TRBJ2-7|-|TRBV11-3
TGTGCCAGCAGCTTCCTGACGGGGGTAAGGTACGAGCAGTACTTC
CASSFLTGVRYEQYF
>-|TRBJ2-1|-|TRBV11-2
TGTGCCAGCAGCTTAGTTGGGGGCTGGGAGCAGTTCTTC
CASSLVGGWEQFF
>-|TRBJ2-3|-|TRBV29-1
TGCAGCGTTGAAGATCCGTCCCGGGGGACAGATACGCAGTATTTT
CSVEDPSRGTDTQYF
>-|TRBJ2-1|-|TRBV27
TGTGCCAGCAGTTCCCCAGGGCTTAGTCTTGAGCAGTTCTTC
CASSSPGLSLEQFF
>-|TRBJ1-5|-|TRBV6-1
TGTGCCAGCAGTGAACGGTTATTGGCAGGGAAAAGCAATCAGCCCCAGCATTTT
CASSERLLAGKSNQPQHF
>-|TRBJ1-5|-|TRBV19
TGTGCCAGTAGTATGGGTCCGGGAGGGGCTAGCAATCAGCCCCAGCATTTT
CASSMGPGGASNQPQHF
>-|TRBJ1-5|-|TRBV19
TGTGCCAGTAGTATCTTACAGGGCCCCCAGCATTTT
CASSILQGPQHF
>-|TRBJ1-5|-|TRBV6-1
TGTGCCAGCAGTCCAGGGAATCAGCCCCAGCATTTT
CASSPGNQPQHF
>-|TRBJ2-3|-|TRBV6-1
TGTGCCAGCAGTGAAGTGGGCCCTTCTGACGATACGCAGTATTTT
CASSEVGPSDDTQYF
>-|TRBJ2-7|-|TRBV27
TGTGCCAGCAGTCCCATACAGGTCGGCTCCTACGAGCAGTACTTC
CASSPIQVGSYEQYF
>once|TRBJ2-1|TRBD2|TRBV15
TGTGCCACCAGCAGCCTAGCGGGAGGGTACAATGAGCAGTTCTTC
CATSSLAGGYNEQFF
>-|TRBJ2-1|-|TRBV29-1
TGCAGCGTCCCGAAGGGAGCGGATGAGCAGTTCTTC
CSVPKGADEQFF
>once|TRBJ2-1|-|TRBV18
TGTGCCAGCTGGACGGGAGAGAGCTCCTACAATGAGCAGTTCTTC
CASWTGESSYNEQFF
>-|TRBJ2-3|TRBD1|TRBV10-3
TGTGCCATCAGTGAGGACAGGGGATCCACAGATACGCAGTATTTT
CAISEDRGSTDTQYF
>-|TRBJ1-1|TRBD1|TRBV6-6
TGTGCCAGCAGATACGACAGGGGTCGGGCTGAAGCTTTCTTT
CASRYDRGRAEAFF
>once|TRBJ2-7|-|TRBV10-3
TGTGCCATCCCGCGCGAGCCGCCTCAGCAGTACTTC
CAIPREPPQQYF
>-|TRBJ2-2|-|TRBV7-2
TGTGCCAGCAGCCCCCGGGTGGAGGGGGCGATTAAGACCGGGGAGCTGTTTTTT
CASSPRVEGAIKTGELFF
>-|TRBJ2-5|TRBD2|TRBV19
TGTGCCAGTAGTATCCGGACTAGCGGGATCCAAGAGACCCAGTACTTC
CASSIRTSGIQETQYF
>-|TRBJ1-1|TRBD1|TRBV11-2
TGTGCCAGCAGAACACTACAGGGGGCGCGGACTGAAGCTTTCTTT
CASRTLQGARTEAFF
>-|TRBJ1-2|-|TRBV9
TGTGCCAGCAGCAGTAAGGACGGGGAGGGACATGGCTACACCTTC
CASSSKDGEGHGYTF
>-|TRBJ1-3|-|TRBV4-1
TGCGCCAGCAGCCAAGTGTCGGGGTCAGGAAACACCATATATTTT
CASSQVSGSGNTIYF
>once|TRBJ2-1|TRBD2|TRBV6-1
TGTGCCAGCAGTGAGGGACTAGCGGGAGGCAATGAGCAGTTCTTC
CASSEGLAGGNEQFF
>-|TRBJ1-1|-|TRBV21-1
TGTGCCAGCAGCAAAGACCGTGAGTTGGCTTTCTTT
CASSKDRELAFF
>-|TRBJ2-1|TRBD2|TRBV6-6
TGTGCCAGCAGTTACTCGGGCGGGAGCCCCAATGAGCAGTTCTTC
CASSYSGGSPNEQFF
>-|TRBJ2-3|TRBD2|TRBV19
TGTGCCAGTAGGCGAAAGGTGGGGCGACTAGCGGGAGATGAGACAGATACGCAGTATTTT
CASRRKVGRLAGDETDTQYF
>few|TRBJ1-1|-|TRBV6-5
TGTGCCAGCAGCCTTGGACAGTTGAACACTGAAGCTTTCTTT
CASSLGQLNTEAFF
>-|TRBJ1-2|-|TRBV5-5
TGTGCCAGCAGCTTGTTGGTACAGGCTGGGGCCTATGGCTACACCTTC
CASSLLVQAGAYGYTF
>-|TRBJ1-4|-|TRBV29-1
TGCAGCGCTTTTAATGAAAAACTGTTTTTT
CSAFNEKLFF
>-|TRBJ1-1|TRBD1|TRBV25-1
TGTGCCAGCAGTGCACGGACAGGGAACACTGAAGCTTTCTTT
CASSARTGNTEAFF
>few|TRBJ1-1|TRBD1|TRBV28
TGTGCCAGCAGTTCTGGACAGGGACTAGCGAGGACTGAAGCTTTCTTT
CASSSGQGLARTEAFF